The 17 T cell receptor beta chains presented below share a single source sample, sequenced in a study of molecular identifiers for immune sequencing clone quantification. TCRdb passed the PCR reads through MiXCR, listing each CDR3 protein once. The data show tens of thousands of distinct CDR3 sequences, with about 23% seen just once and roughly 0.76% held by the top ten. The material sequenced was naive CD8+ T cells from blood, with Jurkat cell RNA spiked in. As to subset: FACS-sorted CD8+CD4-CCR7+CD45RA+ naive T cells. The receptors here all came from a human donor in good health. Some libraries in this study had Jurkat cell RNA spiked in.

About this clonotype: At one of its ends the junction is not consistent with the germline gene, which may arise from a read error. Written as DNA, the CDR3 is TGTGCCACCACTCGACGGACTTTACAAGTGACCCAGTACTTC. Translated, it gives CATTRRTLQVTQYF. This chain connects TRBV15 to TRBJ2-5, with D possibly TRBD2 on 5 matching bases. CDR1 is LNHNV and CDR2 is YYDKDF in the germline V gene (reference sequence). The CDR3 is 14 residues long. Drawing the rest from reference TRBV15 and TRBJ2-5, the complete variable domain is DAMVIQNPRYQVTQFGKPVTLSCSQTLNHNVMYWYQQKSSQAPKLLFHYYDKDFNNEADTPDNFQSRRPNTSFCFLDIRSPGLGDTAMYLCATTRRTLQVTQYFGPGTRLLVL.

Regarding this clonotype: A much larger clone sits a single nucleotide away, making a read error possible. This chain uses TRBV12-3 or TRBV12-4 with TRBJ2-7, with D possibly matching TRBD2 (5 bases). V lost 5 bases, J lost 0 bases, and 11 bases lay in between. The CDR3 is 14 residues long. The CDR3 protein is CASSTGINSYEQYF. Written as DNA, the CDR3 is TGTGCCAGCAGTACCGGGATCAACTCCTACGAGCAGTACTTC.

To note about this clonotype: One junction end disagrees with the germline gene, perhaps due to a read error. This chain connects TRBV7-2 to TRBJ2-7; TRBD2 is a possible D gene (5 bases). CDR1 and CDR2 from the germline V gene are SGHTA and FQGNSA. This CDR3 region has 14 residues. Here the CDR3 DNA reads TGTGCCAGCAGCTTATTTGGCCCTAGCTACGGGCAGTACTTC. It encodes CASSLFGPSYGQYF.

This clonotype was counted ten times or more. The CDR3, as DNA: TGCAGCGTCGAGGGGGGTGGTGCTGGGGCCAACGTCCTGACTTTC. Residues: CSVEGGGAGANVLTF. V and J are TRBV29-1 and TRBJ2-6; D tentatively fits TRBD1 or TRBD2 (6 bases each). Germline loops: CDR1 SQVTM, CDR2 ANQGSEA. CDR3 length: 15 amino acids. Trimming removed 6 bases from V and 2 bases from J, with 14 bases in between.

The chain is built from TRBV7-9 and TRBJ1-3; possible D gene TRBD1, 6 bases. The CDR3 is 13 residues long. Trimming removed 10 bases from V and 2 bases from J, with 12 bases in between. The germline gives CDR1 SEHNR, CDR2 FQNEAQ (reference sequence). The CDR3 protein is CATTGIPGNTIYF. The CDR3 coding sequence is TGTGCCACTACAGGGATCCCTGGAAACACCATATATTTT.

The chain links TRBV5-1 to TRBJ1-2; D is undetermined. Deletions cut 4 bases from V and 10 bases from J, with 14 bases between. The CDR3 covers 12 residues. The germline CDR1 and CDR2 sequences are SGHRS and YFSETQ. The CDR3 nucleotides read TGCGCCAGCAGCCCCGAAGCAAGGGACTACACCTTC. Protein product: CASSPEARDYTF.

This clonotype was counted ten times or more. The V gene is TRBV4-1, the J gene TRBJ2-3; D is ambiguous. Germline lookup yields CDR1 MGHRA and CDR2 YSYEKL. The CDR3 sequence is 15 residues long. Trimming pared 3 bases from V and 6 bases from J, leaving 16 bases between. CDR3 bases: TGCGCCAGCAGCCAGGCCGGGCCGGCGGTGGATACGCAGTATTTT. Its translation is CASSQAGPAVDTQYF.

As for this clonotype: A read error may be the cause here, since a much bigger clone is one base away. The missing conserved phenylalanine or tryptophan at the end of this CDR3 makes a read error likely. This chain uses TRBV20-1 with TRBJ1-1; 9 bases map to TRBD1. CDR3 length equals 14 residues. V gave up 3 bases and J gave up 3 bases; unmatched junction bases: 5. Germline CDR1 reads DFQATT; CDR2 reads SNEGSKA (reference sequence). The CDR3 loop reads CSASLRDRDTEAFS. The CDR3 bases are TGCAGTGCTAGTCTTCGGGACAGGGACACTGAAGCTTTCTCT.

Regarding this clonotype: This sequence may be a read error, since a much larger clone differs from it by one base. V gene TRBV11-1 combines with J gene TRBJ1-1; D may be TRBD1 (5 bases). CDR3 length equals 12 residues. CDR1 is SGHAT and CDR2 is FQDESV in the germline V gene (reference sequence). V was pared by 11 bases and J by 3 bases, with 13 bases between. CDR3: CAGGTGYTEAFF. In DNA, the CDR3 is TGTGCCGGCGGGACGGGGTACACTGAAGCTTTCTTT.

This clonotype appeared many times. V and J are TRBV14 and TRBJ2-2; D is unclear. Germline CDR1 SGHDN, CDR2 FVKESK. The CDR3 sequence is 16 residues long. The V gene lost 0 bases and the J gene lost 6 bases, with 14 bases spanning the gap. The DNA of the CDR3 is TGTGCCAGCAGCCAAGATCTGCGCCCACTACCCGGGGAGCTGTTTTTT. The encoded protein is CASSQDLRPLPGELFF. The variable domain in full, with the rest retrieved from reference TRBV14 and TRBJ2-2, is EAGVTQFPSHSVIEKGQTVTLRCDPISGHDNLYWYRRVMGKEIKFLLHFVKESKQDESGMPNNRFLAERTGGTYSTLKVQPAELEDSGVYFCASSQDLRPLPGELFFGEGSRLTVL.

This clonotype was detected only a few times. This sequence joins TRBV14 and TRBJ2-1, with 7 bases lining up with TRBD2. The CDR3 consists of 17 residues. With V trimmed by 0 bases and J by 0 bases, 5 bases remained unmatched. Per germline, CDR1 SGHDN and CDR2 FVKESK. For the CDR3, the DNA is TGTGCCAGCAGCCAAGAATCCGGCGGGAGCTCCTACAATGAGCAGTTCTTC. This translates into CASSQESGGSSYNEQFF.

The sample holds a few counts of this clonotype. J is TRBJ1-1 and V is TRBV11-2; D unclear. CDR3 length: 15 amino acids. V dropped 5 bases and J dropped 1 base, with 14 bases sitting between them. CDR1 is SGHAT and CDR2 is FQNNGV in the germline V gene. CDR3 in amino acids: CASSLRTDQNTEAFF. The CDR3 nucleotides read TGTGCCAGCAGCCTCCGGACGGACCAGAACACTGAAGCTTTCTTT. The entire variable domain, with the rest obtained from reference TRBV11-2 and TRBJ1-1, is as follows: EAGVAQSPRYKIIEKRQSVAFWCNPISGHATLYWYQQILGQGPKLLIQFQNNGVVDDSQLPKDRFSAERLKGVDSTLKIQPAKLEDSAVYLCASSLRTDQNTEAFFGQGTRLTVV.

The chain employs TRBV19 and TRBJ2-7, with D possibly called TRBD1 or TRBD2 (5 bases each). Deletions cut 6 bases from V and 2 bases from J, with 14 bases between. The CDR3 extends over 14 amino acids. CDR1 LNHDA and CDR2 SQIVND come from the germline V gene (reference sequence). The CDR3 spells CASRPPGAPYEQYF. The CDR3 DNA sequence: TGTGCCAGTAGGCCCCCCGGGGCTCCCTACGAGCAGTACTTC.

In its sample, this clonotype was seen a few times. The rearrangement links TRBV10-2 to TRBJ2-1; unclear D gene. The CDR3 length is 13 residues. Germline-derived CDR1 and CDR2 are WSHSY and SAAADI. V was pared by 4 bases and J by 1 base, with 5 bases between. The CDR3 nucleotides read TGCGCCAGCAGTGTGGTGTCCTACAATGAGCAGTTCTTC. Translating gives CASSVVSYNEQFF.

This clonotype was recorded at least ten times. The J gene is TRBJ2-1, the V gene TRBV5-1; D is undetermined. The ends were cut back, 2 bases at V and 9 bases at J, with 9 bases in the middle. The CDR3 has 12 residues. CDR1 is SGHRS and CDR2 is YFSETQ in the germline V gene. The CDR3 spells CASSFGSGEQFF. The DNA of the CDR3 is TGCGCCAGCAGCTTTGGTTCGGGTGAGCAGTTCTTC.

Of note for this clonotype: The final CDR3 position lacks the conserved phenylalanine or tryptophan, pointing to a likely read error. The V gene is TRBV19, the J gene TRBJ1-5, with a possible D match to TRBD1 (6 bases). The V end lost 4 bases, the J end lost 5 bases, and 9 bases lay between the germline ends. This CDR3 has 13 residues. The germline gives CDR1 LNHDA, CDR2 SQIVND (reference sequence). The DNA of the CDR3 is TGTGCCAGTAGTAATGGGGGGCATCAGCCCCAGCATCTT. Encoded protein: CASSNGGHQPQHL.

In its sample, this clonotype was seen many times. The rearrangement uses TRBV5-6 and TRBJ1-3; D remains ambiguous. Trimming removed 1 base from V and 0 bases from J, with 11 bases in between. Germline CDR1 reads SGHDT; CDR2 reads YYEEEE. The length of the CDR3 is 16 residues. Written as DNA, the CDR3 is TGTGCCAGCAGCTTGAGGACGCGAAGCTCTGGAAACACCATATATTTT. This gives the protein CASSLRTRSSGNTIYF.